These 11 T cell receptor beta chains originate from one sample sequenced in a study of response to subunit inactivated influenza vaccine. TCRdb reanalysed the RT-PCR reads using MiXCR and keeps one entry per CDR3 protein. The sample records 150,000 to 200,000 distinct CDR3 sequences, approximately 11% being singletons. The source material was non-naive T cells sorted from PBMCs, sampled roughly 48 days after vaccination. Receptors originate from a man between 50 and 59 years old who received an inactivated influenza vaccine.

CDR3 DNA: TGTGCCAGCAGTTACTCGCGATATGGGGGGGCCAAAAACATTCAGTACTTC. The encoded protein is CASSYSRYGGAKNIQYF. J is TRBJ2-4 and V is TRBV6-5; perhaps TRBD2 as D (6 bases). The CDR3 extends over 17 amino acids. V lost 0 bases and J lost 1, with 13 bases in between. Germline V CDR1 and CDR2: MNHEY, SVGAGI.

This clonotype was seen many times. CDR3 sequence reads: CASSQGPFFTGVNQPQHF. CDR3 coding DNA: TGCGCCAGCAGCCAAGGCCCGTTCTTCACAGGGGTTAATCAGCCCCAGCATTTT. This rearrangement joins TRBV4-3 to TRBJ1-5, with 7 positions matching TRBD1. J was trimmed by 4 bases and V by 1 base; bases with no gene match: 13. This CDR3 contains 18 residues. Germline V gives CDR1 LGHNA, CDR2 YSLEER.

The gene calls are TRBV11-2 and TRBJ1-2; unclear D gene. Germline CDR1 and CDR2: SGHAT and FQNNGV. Trimming removed 2 bases at V and 0 bases at J, with 4 bases between. CDR3 size: 13 residues. The CDR3 region has the DNA TGTGCCAGCAGCTTAACGACTAACTATGGCTACACCTTC. Translating gives CASSLTTNYGYTF. The full variable domain, with the rest looked up from reference TRBV11-2 and TRBJ1-2, is EAGVAQSPRYKIIEKRQSVAFWCNPISGHATLYWYQQILGQGPKLLIQFQNNGVVDDSQLPKDRFSAERLKGVDSTLKIQPAKLEDSAVYLCASSLTTNYGYTFGSGTRLTVV.

At least ten counts were recorded for this clonotype. The chain is built from TRBV28 and TRBJ1-1; 9 bases fit TRBD1. The CDR3 runs to 14 residues. Germline loops: CDR1 MDHEN, CDR2 SYDVKM. Trimming at V came to 6 bases and at J to 1 base, leaving 3 bases not matched to a gene. The CDR3 sequence is CASRRDRANTEAFF. CDR3 in DNA: TGTGCCAGCAGAAGGGACAGGGCGAACACTGAAGCTTTCTTT.

In its sample, this clonotype was seen a few times. This CDR3 reads CASSSTVSNTEAFF. The CDR3 coding sequence is TGCGCCAGCAGCTCAACCGTTTCGAACACTGAAGCTTTCTTT. The chain uses TRBV5-1 and TRBJ1-1; D not certain. V shed 3 bases and J shed 1 base, with 10 bases lying between them. The germline V gene has CDR1 SGHRS and CDR2 YFSETQ. The CDR3 runs 14 residues. Based on the CDR3 plus reference TRBV5-1 and TRBJ1-1, the full variable domain is KAGVTQTPRYLIKTRGQQVTLSCSPISGHRSVSWYQQTPGQGLQFLFEYFSETQRNKGNFPGRFSGRQFSNSRSEMNVSTLELGDSALYLCASSSTVSNTEAFFGQGTRLTVV.

The V gene is TRBV10-3, the J gene TRBJ1-1; 9 bases align to TRBD1. Losses at the gene ends were 6 bases for V and 3 bases for J; bases not matched to a gene: 2. Germline V gives CDR1 ENHRY, CDR2 SYGVKD. This CDR3 is 13 amino acids long. The CDR3 coding sequence is TGTGCCATCAGCCGGACAGGGGACACTGAAGCTTTCTTT. Encoded protein: CAISRTGDTEAFF.

This clonotype was found a few times. The J gene is TRBJ2-7, the V gene TRBV4-3; TRBD2 agrees at 7 bases. Unmatched junction bases numbered 8, after V lost 0 bases and J lost 3 bases. CDR3 size: 16 residues. Germline CDR1 and CDR2: LGHNA and YSLEER. The CDR3 is CASSQDLNGRYYEQYF. CDR3 in DNA: TGCGCCAGCAGCCAAGATTTAAACGGGAGGTACTACGAGCAGTACTTC.

The CDR3 here is CASSSRGAGGKLFF. DNA for the CDR3: TGTGCCAGCAGCTCTAGAGGGGCCGGCGGAAAACTGTTTTTT. The chain is built from TRBV6-1 and TRBJ1-4; TRBD1 might be the D (5 bases). CDR3 length: 14 residues. Germline V CDR1 and CDR2: MNHNS, SASEGT. V was cut by 6 bases and J by 10 bases, with 18 bases left in between.

This clonotype was seen many times. J is TRBJ1-2 and V is TRBV6-1; D is unclear. This CDR3 spans 11 amino acids. V lost 2 bases and J 12 bases, leaving 10 bases between the germline ends. The germline V gene encodes CDR1 MNHNS and CDR2 SASEGT. The DNA of the CDR3 is TGTGCCAGCAGTGAACGAGGCCCTAACACCTTC. Protein product: CASSERGPNTF.

This clonotype has a single count. The chain recombines TRBV2 with TRBJ2-7, with unresolved D. The CDR3 is made up of 15 amino acids. V gave up 6 bases and J gave up 0 bases, with 15 bases separating them. CDR1 is SNHLY, CDR2 FYNNEI, per germline. Here the CDR3 DNA reads TGTGCCAGCAGCCCCCGTGAGTGGGACTCCTACGAGCAGTACTTC. It yields the protein CASSPREWDSYEQYF. The full variable domain, in which reference TRBV2 and TRBJ2-7 provide the parts outside the CDR3, is EPEVTQTPSHQVTQMGQEVILRCVPISNHLYFYWYRQILGQKVEFLVSFYNNEISEKSEIFDDQFSVERPDGSNFTLKIRSTKLEDSAMYFCASSPREWDSYEQYFGPGTRLTVT.

In its sample, this clonotype was seen many times. This chain connects TRBV24-1 to TRBJ1-2, with TRBD1 identical over 9 bases. The trim removed 6 bases at V and 8 bases at J, leaving 9 bases unmatched. Germline lookup yields CDR1 KGHDR and CDR2 SFDVKD. The CDR3 covers 14 residues. CDR3 sequence (DNA): TGTGCCACCAGTTCAGCGGACAGGGGAGGAGGCTACACCTTC. Translating gives CATSSADRGGGYTF.